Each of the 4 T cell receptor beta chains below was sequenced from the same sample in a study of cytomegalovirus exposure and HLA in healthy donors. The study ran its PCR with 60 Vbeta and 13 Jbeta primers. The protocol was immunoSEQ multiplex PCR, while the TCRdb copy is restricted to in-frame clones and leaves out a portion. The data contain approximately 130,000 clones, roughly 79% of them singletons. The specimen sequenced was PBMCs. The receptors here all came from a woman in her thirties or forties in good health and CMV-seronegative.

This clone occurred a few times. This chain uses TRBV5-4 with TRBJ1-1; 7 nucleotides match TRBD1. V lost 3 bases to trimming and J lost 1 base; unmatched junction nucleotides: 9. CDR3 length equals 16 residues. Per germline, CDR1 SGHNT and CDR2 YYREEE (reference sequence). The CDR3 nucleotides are TGTGCCAGCAGCTCAGGGGGGACACTCTCGAACACTGAAGCTTTCTTT. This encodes CASSSGGTLSNTEAFF.

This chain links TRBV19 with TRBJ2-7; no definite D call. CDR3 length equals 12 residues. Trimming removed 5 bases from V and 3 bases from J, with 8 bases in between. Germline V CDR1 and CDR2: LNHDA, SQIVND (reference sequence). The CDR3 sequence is CASSHNIYEQYF. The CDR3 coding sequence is TGTGCCAGTAGTCACAACATCTACGAGCAGTACTTC.

For the CDR3, the DNA is TGTGCCAGCAGGGACAGGGACCGAGGCTATGGCTACACCTTC. Its protein is CASRDRDRGYGYTF. This sequence joins TRBV6-6 and TRBJ1-2; TRBD1 matches at 8 bases. Looked up from germline, CDR1 is MNHNY and CDR2 is SVGAGI (reference sequence). The CDR3 totals 14 residues. With 6 bases clipped from V and 4 bases from J, the junction kept 7 bases outside the gene matches.

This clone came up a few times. CDR3 nucleotide sequence: TGTGCCAGCAGCTTAGGGGGACAGGGTACGAACATTCAGTACTTC. Its translation is CASSLGGQGTNIQYF. The chain links TRBV13 to TRBJ2-4, with 9 bases identical to TRBD1. This CDR3 is built from 15 residues. The J segment lost 7 bases and the V segment lost 0 bases, leaving 4 bases of the junction unmatched. The V gene's germline CDR1 is PRHDT and CDR2 FYEKMQ (reference sequence).